This T cell receptor beta chain was documented in a study of blood T cell repertoires in COVID-19. The wider study: T cells, B-cell-depleted T cells, or PBMCs supplied cDNA or gDNA.

Sequenced by immunoSEQ multiplex PCR; TCRdb stores in-frame clones only, minus some. The top ten hold around 7% of the sample, which has about 170,000 clones, 70% to 85% seen once. V lost 3 bases, J lost 10 bases, and 19 bases lay in between. From germline, CDR1 is SEHNR and CDR2 FQNEAQ (reference sequence). The CDR3 is 15 amino acids. Sequencing was performed on peripheral blood. The sequence derives from a man at least 80 years old with COVID-19, enrolled during active disease. The V call is TRBV7-9, the J call TRBJ2-1, with D possibly matching TRBD1 (7 bases). This chain's CDR3 is CASSLGGGQVNEQFF. As DNA, the CDR3 is TGTGCCAGCAGCTTGGGGGGAGGACAGGTCAACGAGCAGTTCTTC.